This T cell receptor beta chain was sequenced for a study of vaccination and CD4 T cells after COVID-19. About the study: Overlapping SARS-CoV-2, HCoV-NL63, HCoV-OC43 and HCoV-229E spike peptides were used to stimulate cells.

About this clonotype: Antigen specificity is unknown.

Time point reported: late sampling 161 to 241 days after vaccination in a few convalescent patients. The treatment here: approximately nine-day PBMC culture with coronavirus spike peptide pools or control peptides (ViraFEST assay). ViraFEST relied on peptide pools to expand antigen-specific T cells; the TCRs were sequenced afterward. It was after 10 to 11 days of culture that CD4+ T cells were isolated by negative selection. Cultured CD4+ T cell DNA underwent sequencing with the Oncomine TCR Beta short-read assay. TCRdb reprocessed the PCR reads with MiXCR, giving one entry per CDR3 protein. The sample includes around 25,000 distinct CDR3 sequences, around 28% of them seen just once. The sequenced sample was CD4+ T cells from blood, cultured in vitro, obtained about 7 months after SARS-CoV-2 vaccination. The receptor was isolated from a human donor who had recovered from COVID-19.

The CDR3 sequence: CASSSQTSPRSYEQYF. As DNA, the CDR3 is TGTGCCAGCAGTTCCCAGACTAGTCCGCGCTCCTACGAGCAGTACTTC. The J gene is TRBJ2-7, the V gene TRBV28; a possible D gene is TRBD2 (6 bases). This CDR3 spans 16 amino acids. Looked up from germline, CDR1 is MDHEN and CDR2 is SYDVKM. Between the trimmed V and J ends, which lost 4 bases and 0 bases, there was a span of 16 bases.